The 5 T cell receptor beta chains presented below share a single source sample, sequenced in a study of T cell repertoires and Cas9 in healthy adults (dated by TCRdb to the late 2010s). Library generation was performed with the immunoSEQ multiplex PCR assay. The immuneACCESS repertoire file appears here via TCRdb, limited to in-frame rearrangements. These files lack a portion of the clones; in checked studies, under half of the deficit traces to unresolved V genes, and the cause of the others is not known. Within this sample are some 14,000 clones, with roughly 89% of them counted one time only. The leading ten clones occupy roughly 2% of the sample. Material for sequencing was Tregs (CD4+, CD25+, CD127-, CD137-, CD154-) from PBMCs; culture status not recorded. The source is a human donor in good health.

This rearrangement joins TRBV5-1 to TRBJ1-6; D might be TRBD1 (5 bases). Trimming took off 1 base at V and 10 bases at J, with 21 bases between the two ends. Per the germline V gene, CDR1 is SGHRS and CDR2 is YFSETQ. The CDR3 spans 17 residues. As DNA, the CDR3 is TGCGCCAGCAGCTTGATCTGGGAGGGGCGGGTCTCCTCACCCCTCCACTTT. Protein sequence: CASSLIWEGRVSSPLHF.

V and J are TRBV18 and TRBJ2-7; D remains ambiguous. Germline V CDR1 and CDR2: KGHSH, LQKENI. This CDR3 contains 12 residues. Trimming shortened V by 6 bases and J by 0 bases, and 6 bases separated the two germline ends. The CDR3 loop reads CASSTSSYEQYF. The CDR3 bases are TGTGCCAGCTCCACAAGCTCCTACGAGCAGTACTTC. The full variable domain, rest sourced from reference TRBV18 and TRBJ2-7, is NAGVMQNPRHLVRRRGQEARLRCSPMKGHSHVYWYRQLPEEGLKFMVYLQKENIIDESGMPKERFSAEFPKEGPSILRIQQVVRGDSAAYFCASSTSSYEQYFGPGTRLTVT.

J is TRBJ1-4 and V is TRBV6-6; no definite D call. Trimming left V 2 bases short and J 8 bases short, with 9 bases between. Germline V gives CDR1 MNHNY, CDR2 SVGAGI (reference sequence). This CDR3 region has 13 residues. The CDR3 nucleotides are TGTGCCAGCAGTTACAAAGTACGAGAAAAACTGTTTTTT. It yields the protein CASSYKVREKLFF.

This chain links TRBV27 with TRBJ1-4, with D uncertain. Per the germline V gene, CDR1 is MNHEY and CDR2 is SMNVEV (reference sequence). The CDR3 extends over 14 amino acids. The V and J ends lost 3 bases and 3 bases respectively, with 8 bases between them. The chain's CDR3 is CASSFAGANEKLFF. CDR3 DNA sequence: TGTGCCAGCAGTTTTGCTGGGGCTAATGAAAAACTGTTTTTT.

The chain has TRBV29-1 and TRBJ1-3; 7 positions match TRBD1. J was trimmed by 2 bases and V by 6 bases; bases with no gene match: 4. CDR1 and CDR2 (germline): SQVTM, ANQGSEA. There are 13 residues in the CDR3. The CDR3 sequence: CSVSQGAGNTIYF. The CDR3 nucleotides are TGCAGCGTCTCCCAGGGGGCTGGAAACACCATATATTTT.